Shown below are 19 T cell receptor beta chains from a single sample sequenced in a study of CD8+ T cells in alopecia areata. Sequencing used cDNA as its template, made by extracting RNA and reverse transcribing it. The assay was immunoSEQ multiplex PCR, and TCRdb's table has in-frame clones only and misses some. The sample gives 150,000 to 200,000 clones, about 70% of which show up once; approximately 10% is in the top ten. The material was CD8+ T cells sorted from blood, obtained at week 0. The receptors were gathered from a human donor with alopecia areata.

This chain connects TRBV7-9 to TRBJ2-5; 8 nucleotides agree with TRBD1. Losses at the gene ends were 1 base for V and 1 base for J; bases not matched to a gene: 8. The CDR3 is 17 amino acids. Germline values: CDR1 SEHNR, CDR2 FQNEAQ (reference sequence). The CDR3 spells CASSLVDRVYTQETQYF. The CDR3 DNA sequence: TGTGCCAGCAGCTTAGTGGACAGGGTATACACCCAAGAGACCCAGTACTTC.

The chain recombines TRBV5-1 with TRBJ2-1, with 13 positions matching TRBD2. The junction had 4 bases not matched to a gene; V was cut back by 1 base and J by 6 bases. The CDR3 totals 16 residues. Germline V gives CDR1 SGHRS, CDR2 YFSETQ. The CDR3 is CASSLTSGGAINEQFF. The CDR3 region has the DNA TGCGCCAGCAGCTTGACTAGCGGGGGGGCTATCAATGAGCAGTTCTTC.

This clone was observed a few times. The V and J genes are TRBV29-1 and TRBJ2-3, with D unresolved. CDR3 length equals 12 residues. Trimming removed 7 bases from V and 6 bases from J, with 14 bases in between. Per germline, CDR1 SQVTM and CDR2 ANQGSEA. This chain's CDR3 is CSASSFSDTQYF. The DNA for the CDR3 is TGCAGCGCCTCCTCCTTCAGTGATACGCAGTATTTT.

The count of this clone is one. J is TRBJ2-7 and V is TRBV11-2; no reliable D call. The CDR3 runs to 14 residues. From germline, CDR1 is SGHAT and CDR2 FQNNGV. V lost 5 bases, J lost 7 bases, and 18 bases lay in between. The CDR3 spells CASSAESPRLEQYF. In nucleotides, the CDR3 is TGTGCCAGCAGCGCAGAGTCCCCCCGCCTGGAGCAGTACTTC.

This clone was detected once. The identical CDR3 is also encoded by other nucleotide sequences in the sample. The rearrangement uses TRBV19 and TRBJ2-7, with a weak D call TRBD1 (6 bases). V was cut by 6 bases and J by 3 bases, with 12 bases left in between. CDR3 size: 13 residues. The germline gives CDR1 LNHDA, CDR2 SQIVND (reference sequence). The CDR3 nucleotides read TGTGCCAGTAGCCCCGGACAGAACTACGAGCAGTACTTC. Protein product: CASSPGQNYEQYF. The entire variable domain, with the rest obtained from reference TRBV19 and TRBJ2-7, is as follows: DGGITQSPKYLFRKEGQNVTLSCEQNLNHDAMYWYRQDPGQGLRLIYYSQIVNDFQKGDIAEGYSVSREKKESFPLTVTSAQKNPTAFYLCASSPGQNYEQYFGPGTRLTVT.

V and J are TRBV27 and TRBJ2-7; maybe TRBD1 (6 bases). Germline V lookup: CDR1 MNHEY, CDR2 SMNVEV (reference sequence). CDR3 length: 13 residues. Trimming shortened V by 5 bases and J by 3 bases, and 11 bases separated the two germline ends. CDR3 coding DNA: TGTGCCAGCAGTGGCAGGGGTCTCTACGAGCAGTACTTC. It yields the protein CASSGRGLYEQYF.

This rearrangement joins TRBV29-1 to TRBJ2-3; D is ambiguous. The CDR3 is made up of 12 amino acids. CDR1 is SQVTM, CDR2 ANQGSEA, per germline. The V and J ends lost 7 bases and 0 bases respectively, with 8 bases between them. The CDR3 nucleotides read TGCAGCGCGAGTCAGAGCACAGATACGCAGTATTTT. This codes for CSASQSTDTQYF.

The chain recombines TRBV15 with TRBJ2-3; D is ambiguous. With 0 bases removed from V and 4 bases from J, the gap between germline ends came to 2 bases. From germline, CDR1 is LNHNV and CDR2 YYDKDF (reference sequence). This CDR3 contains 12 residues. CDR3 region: CATSRDPDTQYF. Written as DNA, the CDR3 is TGTGCCACCAGCAGAGATCCAGATACGCAGTATTTT.

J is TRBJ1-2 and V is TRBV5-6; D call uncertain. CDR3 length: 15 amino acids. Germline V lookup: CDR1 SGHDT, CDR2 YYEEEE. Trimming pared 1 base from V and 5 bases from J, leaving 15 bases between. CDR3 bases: TGTGCCAGCAGCTTGTACACAGACTCCATTTATGGCTACACCTTC. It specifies CASSLYTDSIYGYTF.

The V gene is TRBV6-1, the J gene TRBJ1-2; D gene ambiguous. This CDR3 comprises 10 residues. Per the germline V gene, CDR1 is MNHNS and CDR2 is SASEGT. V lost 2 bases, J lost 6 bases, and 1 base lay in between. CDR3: CASSENGYTF. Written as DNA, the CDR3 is TGTGCCAGCAGTGAAAATGGCTACACCTTC.

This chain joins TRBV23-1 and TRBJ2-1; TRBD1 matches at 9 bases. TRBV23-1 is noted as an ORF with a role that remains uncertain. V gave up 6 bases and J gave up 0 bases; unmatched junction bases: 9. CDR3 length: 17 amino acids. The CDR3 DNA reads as TGCGCCAGCAGACCCGATCGGGACAGGGCCTCCTACAATGAGCAGTTCTTC. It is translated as CASRPDRDRASYNEQFF.

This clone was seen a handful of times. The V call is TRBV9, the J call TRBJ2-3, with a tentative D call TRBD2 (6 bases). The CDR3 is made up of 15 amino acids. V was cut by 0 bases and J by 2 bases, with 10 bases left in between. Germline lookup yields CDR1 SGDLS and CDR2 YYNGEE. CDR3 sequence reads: CASSVAGRNTDTQYF. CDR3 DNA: TGTGCCAGCAGCGTAGCGGGGAGGAACACAGATACGCAGTATTTT.

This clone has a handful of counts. The CDR3 reads CASSPTGGTPTGELFF. CDR3 bases: TGTGCCAGCAGTCCCACGGGGGGGACTCCCACCGGGGAGCTGTTTTTT. This sequence joins TRBV27 and TRBJ2-2; 8 bases are a match to TRBD2. This CDR3 is built from 16 residues. Germline values: CDR1 MNHEY, CDR2 SMNVEV (reference sequence). V trimming: 5 bases; J trimming: 4 bases; junction bases outside the gene matches: 9.

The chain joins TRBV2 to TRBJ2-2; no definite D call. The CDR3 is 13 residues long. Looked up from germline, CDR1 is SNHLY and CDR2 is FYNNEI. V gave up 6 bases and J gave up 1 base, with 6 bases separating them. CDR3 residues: CASRVWNTGELFF. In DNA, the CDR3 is TGTGCCAGCAGGGTCTGGAACACCGGGGAGCTGTTTTTT.

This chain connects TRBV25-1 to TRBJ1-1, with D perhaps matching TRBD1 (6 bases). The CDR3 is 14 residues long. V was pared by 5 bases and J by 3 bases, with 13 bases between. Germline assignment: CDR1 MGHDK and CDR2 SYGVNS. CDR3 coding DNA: TGTGCCAGCAGTTCCGCAGGGGTGCACACTGAAGCTTTCTTT. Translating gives CASSSAGVHTEAFF.

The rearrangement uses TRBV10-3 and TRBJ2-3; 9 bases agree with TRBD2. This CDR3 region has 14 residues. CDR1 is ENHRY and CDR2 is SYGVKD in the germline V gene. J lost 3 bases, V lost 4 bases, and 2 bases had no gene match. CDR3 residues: CAISVAGGTDTQYF. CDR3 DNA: TGTGCCATCAGTGTCGCGGGGGGGACAGATACGCAGTATTTT.

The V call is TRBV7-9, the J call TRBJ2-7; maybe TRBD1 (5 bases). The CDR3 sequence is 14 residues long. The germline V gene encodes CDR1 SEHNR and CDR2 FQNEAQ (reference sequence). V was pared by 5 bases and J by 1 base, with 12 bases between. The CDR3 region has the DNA TGTGCCAGCAGCCCCAGAGACAGTTCCTACGAGCAGTACTTC. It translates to CASSPRDSSYEQYF.

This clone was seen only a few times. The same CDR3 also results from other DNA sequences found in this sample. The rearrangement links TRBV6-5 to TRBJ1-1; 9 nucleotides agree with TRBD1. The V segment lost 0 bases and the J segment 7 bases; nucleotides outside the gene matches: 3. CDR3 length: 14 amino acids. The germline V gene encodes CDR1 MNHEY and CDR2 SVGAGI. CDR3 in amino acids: CASSYSGQGGEAFF. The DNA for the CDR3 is TGTGCCAGCAGTTACTCGGGACAGGGAGGTGAAGCTTTCTTT.

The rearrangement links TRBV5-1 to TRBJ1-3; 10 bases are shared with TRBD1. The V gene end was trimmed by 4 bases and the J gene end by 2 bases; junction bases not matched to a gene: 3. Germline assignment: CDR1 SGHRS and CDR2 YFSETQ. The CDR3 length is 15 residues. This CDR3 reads CASSPDRGAGNTIYF. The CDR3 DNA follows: TGCGCCAGCAGCCCGGACAGGGGGGCTGGAAACACCATATATTTT.